What follows is one T cell receptor (beta chain) and its context. Its cognate antigen is unknown. This CDR3 is 18 amino acids long. Germline CDR1 DFQATT, CDR2 SNEGSKA (reference sequence). V lost 0 bases, J lost 4 bases, and 10 bases stayed unmatched. Using RNA template, CDR3s of TCR alpha and beta were amplified with iRepertoire arm-PCR. Each CDR3 protein is one row after TCRdb ran MiXCR on the multiplex PCR reads. The table includes about 380,000 distinct CDR3 sequences, about 40% detected once. This entry belongs to a study of glioma-infiltrating T cells. Study conclusions and caveats: Patients with low tissue-blood divergence carried a signature set of shared blood CDR3 motifs. Only very few CDR3 sequences appeared in both tissue and blood.

This chain uses TRBV20-1 with TRBJ2-1, with 12 bases matching TRBD2. This receptor was taken from a human donor with low-grade glioma or glioblastoma, undergoing nonglioma brain surgery, or in good health (not recorded which). What was sequenced was glioma tissue, nonneoplastic brain tissue, or PBMCs (not recorded which). In nucleotides, the CDR3 is TGCAGTGCTAGAGATCTCGTGCGACTAGCGGGAGTGTACAATGAGCAGTTCTTC. Translating gives CSARDLVRLAGVYNEQFF.